Listed below are T cell receptor beta chains from one sample, sequenced in a study of shared clonotypes between healthy human individuals. TCRdb's table, derived via immunoSEQ multiplex PCR, lists solely in-frame clones and lacks some. This sample has about 340,000 clones; 70% to 75% occur once, and the top ten carry more than 9%. The sample was memory CD4+ T cells sorted from blood. The source is a man aged 25-45 years in good health. Both conserved end residues are part of each CDR3. A D gene is named only where the DNA matches it firmly. Not every row has a clone size; where given, it reads once, few, many or a size class.

>TRBV5-6|NA|TRBD1|TRBJ1-5
CASSLGGQSYQPQHF
TGTGCCAGCAGCTTGGGGGGACAGTCCTATCAGCCCCAGCATTTT
>TRBV5-4|few|NA|TRBJ2-3
CASSLGSLSTRYF
TGTGCCAGCAGCTTGGGTAGTCTATCAACCCGGTATTTT
>TRBV19|few|TRBD1|TRBJ1-5
CASSDSDRSPPQHF
TGTGCCAGTAGTGACTCGGACAGGAGCCCGCCCCAGCATTTT
>TRBV6-1|once|NA|TRBJ2-1
CASSQRGGMIEEQFF
TGTGCCAGCAGTCAACGCGGCGGGATGATTGAAGAGCAGTTCTTC
>TRBV30|NA|TRBD1|TRBJ1-3
CAWSLTGGSGNTIYF
TGTGCCTGGAGTCTTACAGGGGGCTCTGGAAACACCATATATTTT
>TRBV10-3|NA|TRBD2|TRBJ2-3
CAISDLAGETTDTQYF
TGTGCCATCAGTGACCTAGCGGGAGAAACCACAGATACGCAGTATTTT
>TRBV15|NA|NA|TRBJ2-5
CATSQGPRETQYF
TGTGCCACCTCCCAAGGCCCCAGAGAGACCCAGTACTTC
>TRBV7-2|once|NA|TRBJ2-1
CASSLSGVGNEQFF
TGTGCCAGCAGCTTGTCGGGAGTTGGCAATGAGCAGTTCTTC
>TRBV5-4|NA|NA|TRBJ1-1
CASSMKNREVRNTEAFF
TGTGCCAGCAGCATGAAAAACAGGGAGGTACGGAACACTGAAGCTTTCTTT
>TRBV2|NA|NA|TRBJ1-1
CASMPNLNTEAFF
TGTGCCAGCATGCCGAACTTGAACACTGAAGCTTTCTTT
>TRBV6-5|few|NA|TRBJ2-6
CASSSQVGANVLTF
TGTGCCAGCAGTTCACAGGTCGGGGCCAACGTCCTGACTTTC
>TRBV10-3|NA|NA|TRBJ2-1
CAISESRGYDEQFF
TGTGCCATCAGTGAGTCAAGGGGGTACGATGAGCAGTTCTTC
>TRBV27|few|NA|TRBJ2-7
CASSLGWGDSYEQYF
TGTGCCAGCAGTCTAGGCTGGGGGGACTCCTACGAGCAGTACTTC
>TRBV11-2|NA|NA|TRBJ2-3
CASSLAGSTDTQYF
TGTGCCAGCAGCTTGGCGGGGAGCACAGATACGCAGTATTTT
>TRBV7-2|NA|TRBD1|TRBJ2-7
CASGQTGGAGQYF
TGTGCCAGCGGACAAACAGGGGGCGCCGGGCAGTACTTC
>TRBV28|NA|NA|TRBJ2-3
CASSSSPGGDTQYF
TGTGCCAGCAGTTCTAGCCCTGGGGGAGATACGCAGTATTTT
>TRBV5-6|NA|NA|TRBJ1-5
CASSLFLRSNNQPQHF
TGTGCCAGCAGCTTGTTTCTTAGGTCGAACAATCAGCCCCAGCATTTT
>TRBV29-1|NA|TRBD1|TRBJ1-4
CSVNRGRGLNEKLFF
TGCAGCGTGAACAGGGGGAGGGGCCTTAATGAAAAACTGTTTTTT
>TRBV6-5|NA|TRBD1|TRBJ1-2
CASSPQGMDGYTF
TGTGCCAGCAGTCCACAGGGGATGGATGGCTACACCTTC
>TRBV27|NA|NA|TRBJ2-2
CASSFVLTRNTGELFF
TGTGCCAGCAGTTTCGTTCTGACTAGAAACACCGGGGAGCTGTTTTTT
>TRBV11-2|once|NA|TRBJ1-5
CASSLVLGIGNQPQHF
TGTGCCAGCAGCTTAGTGTTGGGAATCGGCAATCAGCCCCAGCATTTT
>TRBV28|NA|NA|TRBJ2-5
CASSPHHQETQYF
TGTGCCAGCAGTCCCCACCACCAAGAGACCCAGTACTTC
>TRBV2|NA|NA|TRBJ1-1
CASSQTGLGEAFF
TGTGCCAGCAGCCAAACAGGGCTGGGGGAAGCTTTCTTT
>TRBV5-4|once|NA|TRBJ2-1
CASSTVAVSSYNEQFF
TGTGCCAGCAGCACTGTTGCCGTGAGCTCCTACAATGAGCAGTTCTTC
>TRBV14|NA|TRBD2|TRBJ2-1
CASSQLTSGSNEQFF
TGTGCCAGCAGCCAGTTAACTAGCGGGAGTAATGAGCAGTTCTTC
>TRBV7-2|NA|TRBD2|TRBJ2-1
CASSPTPRGIASGIHEQFF
TGTGCCAGCAGCCCCACGCCTAGGGGCATAGCTAGCGGGATCCATGAGCAGTTCTTC
>TRBV29-1|NA|NA|TRBJ2-7
CSVATRSYEQYF
TGCAGCGTTGCGACTAGATCCTACGAGCAGTACTTC
>TRBV10-3|NA|NA|TRBJ2-1
CAIRQGADNEQFF
TGTGCCATCAGGCAGGGCGCGGATAATGAGCAGTTCTTC
>TRBV5-4|few|TRBD2|TRBJ2-7
CASSSGILAKSYEQYF
TGTGCCAGCAGCTCGGGTATACTAGCGAAGTCCTACGAGCAGTACTTC
>TRBV19|NA|NA|TRBJ1-2
CASSISGAGRLYGYTF
TGTGCCAGTAGTATATCTGGGGCCGGGAGACTCTATGGCTACACCTTC
>TRBV7-9|NA|TRBD1|TRBJ2-1
CASSLRQGAKNEQFF
TGTGCCAGCAGCTTACGCCAGGGGGCAAAAAATGAGCAGTTCTTC